The clone carrying this T cell receptor beta chain was counted between two and nine times. TCRdb's copy holds only in-frame clones and misses some; the assay was immunoSEQ multiplex PCR. The sample records some 190,000 clones, about 80% being singletons. V lost 8 bases to trimming and J lost 7 bases, with 19 bases between them. This CDR3 is built from 14 residues. In germline, CDR1 is SGHRS, CDR2 YFSETQ. Patients of the Seattle cohort, enrolled during active infection, were followed longitudinally. The sample originates from a study of blood T cell repertoires in COVID-19. Study context: Italy, Spain and the United States were the sources of the convalescent and acute COVID-19 samples. From T cells, B-cell-depleted T cells, or PBMCs came the material, which was cDNA or gDNA.

Sample: peripheral blood. The TCR was taken from a woman aged 55 to 70 with COVID-19, enrolled during active disease. This sequence joins TRBV5-1 and TRBJ2-1; tentatively, D is TRBD1 (5 bases). CDR3 sequence reads: CASRRPSNRNEQFF. For the CDR3, the DNA is TGCGCCAGTCGACGCCCATCCAACAGGAATGAGCAGTTCTTC.